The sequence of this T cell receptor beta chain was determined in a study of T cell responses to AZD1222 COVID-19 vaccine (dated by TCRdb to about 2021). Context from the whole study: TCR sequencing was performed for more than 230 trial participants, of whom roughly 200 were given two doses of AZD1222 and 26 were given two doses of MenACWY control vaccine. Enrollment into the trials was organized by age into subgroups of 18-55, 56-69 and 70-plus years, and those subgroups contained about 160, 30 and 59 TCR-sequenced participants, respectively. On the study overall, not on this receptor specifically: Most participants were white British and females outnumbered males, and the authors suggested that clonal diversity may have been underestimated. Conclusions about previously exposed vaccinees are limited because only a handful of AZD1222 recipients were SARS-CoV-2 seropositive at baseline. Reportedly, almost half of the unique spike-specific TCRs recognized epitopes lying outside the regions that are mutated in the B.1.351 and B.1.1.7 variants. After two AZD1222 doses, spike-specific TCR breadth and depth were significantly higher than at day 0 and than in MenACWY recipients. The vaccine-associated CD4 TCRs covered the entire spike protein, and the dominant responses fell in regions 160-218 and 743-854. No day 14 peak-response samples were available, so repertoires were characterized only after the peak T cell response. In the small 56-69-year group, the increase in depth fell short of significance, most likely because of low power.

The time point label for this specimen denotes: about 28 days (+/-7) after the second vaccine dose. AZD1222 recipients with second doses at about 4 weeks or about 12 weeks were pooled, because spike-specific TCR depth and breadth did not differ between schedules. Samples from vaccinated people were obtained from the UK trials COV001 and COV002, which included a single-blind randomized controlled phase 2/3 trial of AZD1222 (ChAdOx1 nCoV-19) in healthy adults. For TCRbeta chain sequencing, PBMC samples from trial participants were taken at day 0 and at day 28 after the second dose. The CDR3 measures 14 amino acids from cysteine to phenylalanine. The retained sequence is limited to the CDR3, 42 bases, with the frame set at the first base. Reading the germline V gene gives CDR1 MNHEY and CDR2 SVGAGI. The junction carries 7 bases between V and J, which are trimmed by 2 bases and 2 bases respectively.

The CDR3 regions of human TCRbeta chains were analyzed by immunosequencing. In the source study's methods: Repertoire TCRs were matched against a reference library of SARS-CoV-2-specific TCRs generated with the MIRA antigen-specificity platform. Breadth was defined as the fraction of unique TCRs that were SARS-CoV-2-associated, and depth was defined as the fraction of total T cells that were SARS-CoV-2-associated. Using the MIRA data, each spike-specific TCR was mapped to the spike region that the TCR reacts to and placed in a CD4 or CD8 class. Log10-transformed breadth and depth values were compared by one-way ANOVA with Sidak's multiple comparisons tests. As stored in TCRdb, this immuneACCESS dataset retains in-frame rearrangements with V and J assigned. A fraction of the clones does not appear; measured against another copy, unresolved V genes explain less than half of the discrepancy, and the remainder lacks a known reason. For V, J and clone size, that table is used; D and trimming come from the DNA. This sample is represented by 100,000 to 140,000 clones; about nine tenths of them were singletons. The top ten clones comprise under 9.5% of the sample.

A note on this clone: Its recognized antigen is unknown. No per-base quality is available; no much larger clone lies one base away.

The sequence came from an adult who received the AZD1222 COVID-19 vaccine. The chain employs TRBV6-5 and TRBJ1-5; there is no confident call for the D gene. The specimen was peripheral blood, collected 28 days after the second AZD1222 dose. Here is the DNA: TGTGCCAGCAGTTACAGGGAAGGCAATCAGCCCCAGCATTTT. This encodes CASSYREGNQPQHF.